This is a list of T cell receptor beta chains from one sample in a study of CD8 T cells in Susac syndrome. TCRdb ran MiXCR on the immunoSEQ multiplex PCR reads and lists one entry per CDR3 protein. The sample lists under 150,000 distinct CDR3 sequences; roughly 80% were seen once. Material: CD8+ T cells from PBMCs. Source of these receptors: a human donor with multiple sclerosis. Each CDR3 is given with its conserved first and last residue. The D gene is left open where the match is weak. Only some rows state a clone size, as once, few, many or a class for expanded clones.

J gene: TRBJ1-1
D gene: .
clone size: .
V gene: TRBV7-9
CDR3 protein: CASTRPGGTEAFF
CDR3 DNA: TGTGCCAGCACCCGACCTGGGGGAACTGAAGCTTTCTTT

J gene: TRBJ2-3
D gene: .
clone size: .
V gene: TRBV4-3
CDR3 protein: CASSQGTGQGSDTQYF
CDR3 DNA: TGCGCCAGCAGCCAAGGTACCGGGCAGGGCTCAGATACGCAGTATTTT

J gene: TRBJ2-1
D gene: TRBD1
clone size: .
V gene: TRBV12-3/TRBV12-4
CDR3 protein: CASSPGQGLNEQFF
CDR3 DNA: TGTGCCAGCAGTCCGGGACAGGGGCTAAATGAGCAGTTCTTC

J gene: TRBJ1-5
D gene: TRBD1
clone size: .
V gene: TRBV27
CDR3 protein: CASRLTGDSNQPQHF
CDR3 DNA: TGTGCCAGCAGGCTGACAGGGGATAGCAATCAGCCCCAGCATTTT

J gene: TRBJ1-5
D gene: .
clone size: .
V gene: TRBV27
CDR3 protein: CASSAGAGTGNQPQHF
CDR3 DNA: TGTGCCAGCAGTGCGGGGGCGGGGACGGGCAATCAGCCCCAGCATTTT

J gene: TRBJ1-1
D gene: .
clone size: .
V gene: TRBV7-2
CDR3 protein: CASSPQVNTEAFF
CDR3 DNA: TGTGCCAGCAGCCCCCAGGTGAACACTGAAGCTTTCTTT

J gene: TRBJ1-2
D gene: .
clone size: once
V gene: TRBV5-1
CDR3 protein: CASSLSSGGYTF
CDR3 DNA: TGCGCCAGCAGCTTGTCATCGGGTGGCTACACCTTC

J gene: TRBJ2-7
D gene: TRBD1
clone size: few
V gene: TRBV27
CDR3 protein: CASSWGQGVSYEQYF
CDR3 DNA: TGTGCCAGCAGTTGGGGACAGGGGGTCTCCTACGAGCAGTACTTC

J gene: TRBJ1-5
D gene: .
clone size: .
V gene: TRBV27
CDR3 protein: CASLPKTPYSNQPQHF
CDR3 DNA: TGTGCCAGCCTCCCAAAGACACCCTATAGCAATCAGCCCCAGCATTTT

J gene: TRBJ1-1
D gene: .
clone size: .
V gene: TRBV4-1
CDR3 protein: CASSARTENTEAFF
CDR3 DNA: TGCGCCAGCAGCGCCCGGACGGAGAACACTGAAGCTTTCTTT

J gene: TRBJ1-2
D gene: .
clone size: .
V gene: TRBV29-1
CDR3 protein: CSVEREGYTF
CDR3 DNA: TGCAGCGTTGAGAGGGAGGGCTACACCTTC

J gene: TRBJ1-2
D gene: .
clone size: .
V gene: TRBV19
CDR3 protein: CASTGSLYDGYTF
CDR3 DNA: TGTGCCAGTACAGGGAGCCTCTATGATGGCTACACCTTC

J gene: TRBJ2-7
D gene: .
clone size: .
V gene: TRBV12-3/TRBV12-4
CDR3 protein: CASSFPGAYEQYF
CDR3 DNA: TGTGCCAGCAGTTTTCCGGGTGCCTACGAGCAGTACTTC

J gene: TRBJ2-1
D gene: TRBD2
clone size: few
V gene: TRBV6-1
CDR3 protein: CASTSLAGVVEQFF
CDR3 DNA: TGTGCCAGCACCTCCCTAGCGGGAGTGGTTGAGCAGTTCTTC

J gene: TRBJ2-3
D gene: .
clone size: .
V gene: TRBV12-3/TRBV12-4
CDR3 protein: CASSLRGGLSTDTQYF
CDR3 DNA: TGTGCCAGCAGTTTAAGGGGAGGACTAAGCACAGATACGCAGTATTTT

J gene: TRBJ1-2
D gene: TRBD1
clone size: .
V gene: TRBV19
CDR3 protein: CASSMGQGGGYTF
CDR3 DNA: TGTGCCAGTAGTATGGGACAGGGAGGCGGCTACACCTTC